This T cell receptor (beta chain) was sequenced in a study of control samples from healthy donors and cancer patients (dated by TCRdb to about 2020). This clone has only one observation. Its specific antigen is unknown. No clone much larger than this one lies a single base away; base qualities are absent. The V end gives up 3 bases and the J end 4 bases, leaving 4 bases in the junction not matched to a gene. The CDR3, cysteine through phenylalanine, is 15 amino acids long. Kept here is only the CDR3 DNA, which spans 45 bases and is read in frame from base 1. Based on the germline V gene (reference sequence), the CDR1 and CDR2 sequences are LGHDT and YNNKEL. Library generation was performed with the immunoSEQ multiplex PCR assay. Entries here come from immuneACCESS through TCRdb and include only in-frame sequences with V and J called. Some clones fail to appear in such tables; in the studies checked, an unresolved V gene covers under half of the shortfall, and the cause of the remainder is unknown. The sample has about 76,000 clones on record, roughly 90% of them singletons. The ten largest clones take up roughly 8.9% of the sample.

The clonotype was recovered from a woman in her forties or fifties with colorectal cancer. The specimen sequenced was PBMCs. This receptor chain uses TRBV3-1 (or the pseudogene TRBV3-2) and TRBJ2-3; TRBD2 fits 10 bases in the junction. The nucleotides read TGTGCCAGCAGCCAGCTAGCGGGGGCGGCAGATACGCAGTATTTT. This sequence encodes CASSQLAGAADTQYF.